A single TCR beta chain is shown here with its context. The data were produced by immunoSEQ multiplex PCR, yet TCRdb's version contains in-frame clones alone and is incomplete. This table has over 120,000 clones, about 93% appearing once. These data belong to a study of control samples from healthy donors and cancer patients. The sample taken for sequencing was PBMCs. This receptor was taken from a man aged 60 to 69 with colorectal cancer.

CDR3 DNA: TGTGCCAGCAGCCAAGCTAGCAACACTGAAGCTTTCTTT. It yields the protein CASSQASNTEAFF. This rearrangement joins TRBV3-1 (or the pseudogene TRBV3-2) to TRBJ1-1, with D unresolved. V lost 1 base to trimming and J lost 2 bases, with 5 bases between them. CDR1 is LGHDT and CDR2 is YNNKEL in the germline V gene (reference sequence). CDR3 length: 13 residues.